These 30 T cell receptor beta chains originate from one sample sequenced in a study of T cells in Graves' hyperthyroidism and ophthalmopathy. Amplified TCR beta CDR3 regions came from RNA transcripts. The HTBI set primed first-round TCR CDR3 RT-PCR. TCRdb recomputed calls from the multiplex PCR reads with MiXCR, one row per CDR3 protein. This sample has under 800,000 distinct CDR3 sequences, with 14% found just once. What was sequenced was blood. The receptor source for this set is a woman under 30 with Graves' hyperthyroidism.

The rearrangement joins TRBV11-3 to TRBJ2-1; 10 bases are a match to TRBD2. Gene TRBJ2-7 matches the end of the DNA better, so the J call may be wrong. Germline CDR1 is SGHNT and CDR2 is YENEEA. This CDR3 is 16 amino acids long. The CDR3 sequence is CASSLGGTSVYNEQYF. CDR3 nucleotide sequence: TGTGCCAGCAGCTTAGGGGGGACTAGCGTCTACAATGAGCAGTACTTC.

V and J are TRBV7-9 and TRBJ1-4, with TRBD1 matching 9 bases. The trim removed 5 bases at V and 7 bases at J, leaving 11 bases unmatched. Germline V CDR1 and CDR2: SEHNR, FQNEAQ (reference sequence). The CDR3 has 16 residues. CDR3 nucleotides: TGTGCCAGCAGCACGGACAGGGGCGCGCTTTTTGAAAAACTGTTTTTT. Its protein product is CASSTDRGALFEKLFF.

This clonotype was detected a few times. The CDR3 here is CASTGGGAHEQFF. The CDR3 coding sequence is TGTGCCAGTACGGGGGGAGGGGCCCATGAGCAGTTCTTC. This sequence joins TRBV19 and TRBJ2-1; 7 nucleotides match TRBD2. With V trimmed by 7 bases and J by 8 bases, 8 bases remained unmatched. In germline, CDR1 is LNHDA, CDR2 SQIVND (reference sequence). CDR3 length equals 13 residues.

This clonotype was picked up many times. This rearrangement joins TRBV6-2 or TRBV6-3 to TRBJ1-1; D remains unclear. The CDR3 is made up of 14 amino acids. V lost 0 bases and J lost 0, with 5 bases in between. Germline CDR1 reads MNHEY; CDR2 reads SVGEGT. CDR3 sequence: CASSYSELNTEAFF. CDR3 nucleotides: TGTGCCAGCAGTTACTCGGAATTGAACACTGAAGCTTTCTTT.

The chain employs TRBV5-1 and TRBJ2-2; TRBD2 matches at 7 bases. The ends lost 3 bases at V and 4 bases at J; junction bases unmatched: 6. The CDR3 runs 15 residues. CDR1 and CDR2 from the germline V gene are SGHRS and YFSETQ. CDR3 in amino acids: CASSSGGGGTGELFF. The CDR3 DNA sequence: TGCGCCAGCAGCTCCGGCGGGGGAGGCACCGGGGAGCTGTTTTTT.

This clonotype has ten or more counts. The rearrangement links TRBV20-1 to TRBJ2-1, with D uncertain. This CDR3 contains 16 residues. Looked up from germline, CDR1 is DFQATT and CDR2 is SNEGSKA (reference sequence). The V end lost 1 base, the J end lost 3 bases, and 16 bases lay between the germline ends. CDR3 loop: CSARASAASNYNEQFF. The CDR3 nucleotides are TGCAGTGCTAGAGCGAGCGCGGCTAGTAACTACAATGAGCAGTTCTTC.

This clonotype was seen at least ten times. CDR3 amino acids: CASSPNWGGVNTEAFF. CDR3 coding DNA: TGTGCCAGCAGCCCAAACTGGGGGGGGGTGAACACTGAAGCTTTCTTT. The V gene is TRBV7-8, the J gene TRBJ1-1, with D possibly TRBD1 on 5 matching bases. The CDR3 length is 16 residues. The V end lost 5 bases, the J end lost 0 bases, and 16 bases lay between the germline ends. Germline V CDR1 and CDR2: SGHVS, FQNEAQ.

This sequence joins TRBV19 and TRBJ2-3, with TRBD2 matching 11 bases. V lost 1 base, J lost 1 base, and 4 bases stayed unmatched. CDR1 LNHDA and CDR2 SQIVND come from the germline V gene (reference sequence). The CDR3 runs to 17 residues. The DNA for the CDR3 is TGTGCCAGTAGTATAGGGTTGGGACTAGCGGGCACAGATACGCAGTATTTT. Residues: CASSIGLGLAGTDTQYF.

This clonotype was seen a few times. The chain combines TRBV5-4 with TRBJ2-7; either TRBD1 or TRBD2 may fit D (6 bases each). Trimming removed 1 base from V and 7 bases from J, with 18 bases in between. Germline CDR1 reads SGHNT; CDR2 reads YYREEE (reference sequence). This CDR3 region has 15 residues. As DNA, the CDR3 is TGTGCCAGCAGCTTGCCGTCCCGGGGGCCCAGAGAGCAGTACTTC. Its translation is CASSLPSRGPREQYF.

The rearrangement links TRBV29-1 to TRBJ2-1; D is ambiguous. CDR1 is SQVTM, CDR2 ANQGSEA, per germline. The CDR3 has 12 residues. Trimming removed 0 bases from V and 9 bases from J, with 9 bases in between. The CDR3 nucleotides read TGCAGCGTTGAAGAGGTTTCGGCTGAGCAGTTCTTC. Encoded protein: CSVEEVSAEQFF.

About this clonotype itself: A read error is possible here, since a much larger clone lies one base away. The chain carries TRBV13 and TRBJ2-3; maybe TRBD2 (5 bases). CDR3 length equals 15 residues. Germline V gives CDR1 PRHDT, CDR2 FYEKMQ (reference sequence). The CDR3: CASSPSWESTDTQCF. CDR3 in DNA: TGTGCCAGCAGCCCTAGCTGGGAAAGCACAGATACGCAGTGTTTT.

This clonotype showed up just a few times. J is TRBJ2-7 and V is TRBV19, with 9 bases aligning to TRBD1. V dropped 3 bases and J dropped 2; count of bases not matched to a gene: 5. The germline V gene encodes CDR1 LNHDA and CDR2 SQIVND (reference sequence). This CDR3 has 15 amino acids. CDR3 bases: TGTGCCAGTAGTATTTTGGGACAGGGAACCTACGAGCAGTACTTC. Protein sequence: CASSILGQGTYEQYF.

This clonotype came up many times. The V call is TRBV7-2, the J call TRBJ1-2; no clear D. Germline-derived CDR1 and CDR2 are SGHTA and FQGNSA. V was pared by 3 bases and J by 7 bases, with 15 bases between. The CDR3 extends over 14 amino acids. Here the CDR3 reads CASSFTPTAPGYTF. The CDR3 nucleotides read TGTGCCAGCAGCTTTACCCCCACCGCCCCTGGCTACACCTTC.

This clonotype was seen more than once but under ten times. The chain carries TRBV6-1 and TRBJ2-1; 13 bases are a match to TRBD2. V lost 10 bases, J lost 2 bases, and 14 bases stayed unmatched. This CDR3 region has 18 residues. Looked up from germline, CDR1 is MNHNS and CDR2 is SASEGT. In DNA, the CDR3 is TGTGCCACCTACCCGGGACTAGCGGGACGAACGACCTACAATGAGCAGTTCTTC. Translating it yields CATYPGLAGRTTYNEQFF.

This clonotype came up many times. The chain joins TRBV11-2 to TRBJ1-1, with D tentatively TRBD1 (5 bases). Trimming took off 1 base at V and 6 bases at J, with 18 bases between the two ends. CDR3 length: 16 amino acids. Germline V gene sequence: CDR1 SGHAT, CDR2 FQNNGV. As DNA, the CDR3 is TGTGCCAGCAGCTTAGTTTGGGGGTTTGCGGCGGCTGAAGCTTTCTTT. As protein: CASSLVWGFAAAEAFF. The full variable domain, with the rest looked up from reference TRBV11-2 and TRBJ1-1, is EAGVAQSPRYKIIEKRQSVAFWCNPISGHATLYWYQQILGQGPKLLIQFQNNGVVDDSQLPKDRFSAERLKGVDSTLKIQPAKLEDSAVYLCASSLVWGFAAAEAFFGQGTRLTVV.

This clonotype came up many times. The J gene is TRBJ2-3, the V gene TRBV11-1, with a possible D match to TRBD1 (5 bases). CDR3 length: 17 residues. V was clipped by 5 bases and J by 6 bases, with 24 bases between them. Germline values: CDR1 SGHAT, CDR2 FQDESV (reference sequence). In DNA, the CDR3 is TGTGCCAGCAGCGCCAGGTCTCGCTTAGTGGGGCGCGATACGCAGTATTTT. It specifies CASSARSRLVGRDTQYF. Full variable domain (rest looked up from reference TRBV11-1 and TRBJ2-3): EAEVAQSPRYKITEKSQAVAFWCDPISGHATLYWYRQILGQGPELLVQFQDESVVDDSQLPKDRFSAERLKGVDSTLKIQPAELGDSAMYLCASSARSRLVGRDTQYFGPGTRLTVL.

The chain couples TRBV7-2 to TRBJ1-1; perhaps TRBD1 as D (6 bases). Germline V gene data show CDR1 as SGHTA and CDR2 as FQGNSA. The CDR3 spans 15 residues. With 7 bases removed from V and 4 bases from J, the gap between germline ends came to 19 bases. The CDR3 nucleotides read TGTGCCAGCACCTCCGGACGCCAGGGGACCACTGAAGCTTTCTTT. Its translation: CASTSGRQGTTEAFF.

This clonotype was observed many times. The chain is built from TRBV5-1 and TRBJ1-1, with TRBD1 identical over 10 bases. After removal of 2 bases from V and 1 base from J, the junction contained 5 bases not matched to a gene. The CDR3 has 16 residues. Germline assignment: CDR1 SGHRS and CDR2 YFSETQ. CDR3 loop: CASSLRQGATNTEAFF. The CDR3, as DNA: TGCGCCAGCAGCTTACGACAGGGGGCGACGAACACTGAAGCTTTCTTT. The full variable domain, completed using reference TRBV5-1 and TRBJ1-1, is KAGVTQTPRYLIKTRGQQVTLSCSPISGHRSVSWYQQTPGQGLQFLFEYFSETQRNKGNFPGRFSGRQFSNSRSEMNVSTLELGDSALYLCASSLRQGATNTEAFFGQGTRLTVV.

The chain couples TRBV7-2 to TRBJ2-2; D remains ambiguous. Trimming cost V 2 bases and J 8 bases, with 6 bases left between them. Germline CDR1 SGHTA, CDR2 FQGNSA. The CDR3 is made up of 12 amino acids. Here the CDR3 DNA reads TGTGCCAGCAGCTTAAATAAGGGGGAGCTGTTTTTT. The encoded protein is CASSLNKGELFF.

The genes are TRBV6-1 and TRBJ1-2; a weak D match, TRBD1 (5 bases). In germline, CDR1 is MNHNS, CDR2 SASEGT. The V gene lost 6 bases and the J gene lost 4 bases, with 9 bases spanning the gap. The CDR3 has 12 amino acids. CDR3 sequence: CASRDRTYGYTF. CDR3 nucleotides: TGTGCCAGCAGAGACAGAACCTATGGCTACACCTTC.

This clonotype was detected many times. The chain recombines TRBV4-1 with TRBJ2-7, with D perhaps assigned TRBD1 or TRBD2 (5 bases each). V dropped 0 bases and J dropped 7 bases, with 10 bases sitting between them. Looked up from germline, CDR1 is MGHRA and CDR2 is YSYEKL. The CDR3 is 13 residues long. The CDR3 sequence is CASSQERGWEQYF. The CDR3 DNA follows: TGCGCCAGCAGCCAAGAGAGGGGTTGGGAGCAGTACTTC.

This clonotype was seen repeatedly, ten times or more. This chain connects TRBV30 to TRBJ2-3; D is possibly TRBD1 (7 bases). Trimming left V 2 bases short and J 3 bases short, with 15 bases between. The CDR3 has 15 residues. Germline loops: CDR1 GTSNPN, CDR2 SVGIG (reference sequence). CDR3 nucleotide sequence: TGTGCCTGGAGTCGGAGGGGGCGAGGTACAGATACGCAGTATTTT. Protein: CAWSRRGRGTDTQYF.

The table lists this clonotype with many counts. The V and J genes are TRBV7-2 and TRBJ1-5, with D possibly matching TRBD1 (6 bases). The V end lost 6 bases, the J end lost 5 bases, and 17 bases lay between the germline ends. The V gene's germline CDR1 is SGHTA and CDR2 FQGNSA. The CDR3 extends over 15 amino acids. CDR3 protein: CASSNWGEGDQPQHF. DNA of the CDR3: TGTGCCAGCAGTAACTGGGGAGAGGGGGATCAGCCCCAGCATTTT.

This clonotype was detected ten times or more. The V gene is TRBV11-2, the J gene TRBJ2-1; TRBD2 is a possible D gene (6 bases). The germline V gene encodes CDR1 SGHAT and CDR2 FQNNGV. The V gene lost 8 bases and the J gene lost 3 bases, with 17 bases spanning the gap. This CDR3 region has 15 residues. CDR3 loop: CASQFGGLVYNEQFF. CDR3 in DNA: TGTGCCAGCCAATTCGGGGGTTTAGTCTACAATGAGCAGTTCTTC.

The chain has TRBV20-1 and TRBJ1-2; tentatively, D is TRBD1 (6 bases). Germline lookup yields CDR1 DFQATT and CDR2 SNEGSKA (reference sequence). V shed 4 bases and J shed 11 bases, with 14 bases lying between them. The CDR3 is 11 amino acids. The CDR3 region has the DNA TGCAGTGCTACAGGGGACTTTGGGTACACCTTC. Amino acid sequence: CSATGDFGYTF.

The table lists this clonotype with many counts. CDR3 residues: CASSTLRLAGANTGELFF. CDR3 DNA: TGTGCCAGCAGCACACTCCGACTAGCGGGAGCGAACACCGGGGAGCTGTTTTTT. The rearrangement uses TRBV11-2 and TRBJ2-2; 12 nucleotides align to TRBD2. Trimming removed 5 bases from V and 0 bases from J; junction bases left unmatched: 7. Germline assignment: CDR1 SGHAT and CDR2 FQNNGV. The CDR3 is made up of 18 amino acids.

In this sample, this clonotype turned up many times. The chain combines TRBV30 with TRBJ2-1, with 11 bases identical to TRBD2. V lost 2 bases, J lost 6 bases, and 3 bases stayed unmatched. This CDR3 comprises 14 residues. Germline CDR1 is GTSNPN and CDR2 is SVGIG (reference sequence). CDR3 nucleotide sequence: TGTGCCTGGAGTCCGGGACTAGCGGTCAATGAGCAGTTCTTC. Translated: CAWSPGLAVNEQFF.

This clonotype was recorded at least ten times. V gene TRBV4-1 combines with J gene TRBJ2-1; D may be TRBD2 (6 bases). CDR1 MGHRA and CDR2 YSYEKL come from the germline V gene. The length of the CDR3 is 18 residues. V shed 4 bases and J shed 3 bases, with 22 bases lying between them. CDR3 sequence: CASSPISVWSGHYNEQFF. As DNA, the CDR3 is TGCGCCAGCAGCCCAATCTCAGTTTGGAGCGGGCACTACAATGAGCAGTTCTTC.

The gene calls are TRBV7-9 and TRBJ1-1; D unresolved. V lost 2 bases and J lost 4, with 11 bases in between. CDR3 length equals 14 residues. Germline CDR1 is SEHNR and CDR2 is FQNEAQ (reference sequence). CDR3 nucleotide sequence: TGTGCCAGCAGCTTAAGTCGGGCCTCCACTGAAGCTTTCTTT. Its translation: CASSLSRASTEAFF.

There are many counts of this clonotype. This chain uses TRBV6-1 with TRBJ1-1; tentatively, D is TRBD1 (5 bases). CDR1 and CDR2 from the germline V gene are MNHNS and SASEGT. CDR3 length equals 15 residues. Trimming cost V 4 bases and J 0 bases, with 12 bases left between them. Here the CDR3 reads CASSGGTEMNTEAFF. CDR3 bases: TGTGCCAGCAGTGGTGGGACGGAGATGAACACTGAAGCTTTCTTT.